The TCR beta chain described here comes from a study of T-cell reconstitution after alpha-beta-depleted transplantation in children. Unique molecular identifiers were built into the TCRbeta library. TCRdb reprocessed the PCR reads via MiXCR and lists one record per CDR3 protein. The sample lists roughly 300,000 distinct CDR3 sequences, about 10% occurring once. V was trimmed by 0 bases and J by 1 base, leaving 9 bases between them. From germline, CDR1 is DFQATT and CDR2 SNEGSKA (reference sequence). CDR3 length: 14 residues. The clonotype originates from a human donor who donated a stem cell graft to a child with SCID. V and J are TRBV20-1 and TRBJ1-1; TRBD1 is a possible D gene (5 bases). The sample here was PBMCs from the stem cell graft donor, taken from the stem cell graft. CDR3: CSARDPQGNTEAFF. The DNA of the CDR3 is TGCAGTGCTAGAGATCCGCAGGGGAACACTGAAGCTTTCTTT.